This T cell receptor beta chain was recovered during a study of graft-versus-host responses after intestinal transplantation. Study-wide results and limits: Within the allografts of patients who had graft-donor T cell macrochimerism, graft-versus-host to host-versus-graft clonal ratios were high. GvH clones were found in recipient marrow; some appeared first in ileum or blood.

Sequenced by immunoSEQ multiplex PCR; TCRdb stores in-frame clones only, minus some. The table has some 110,000 clones, roughly 93% seen once. Germline V gives CDR1 SGHVS, CDR2 FNYEAQ. The V end lost 1 base, the J end lost 2 bases, and 5 bases lay between the germline ends. This CDR3 comprises 13 residues. A remark on this clone: Its antigen is not known.

The origin of this receptor is a human donor who was the organ donor for an intestinal transplant. The sequences come from unstimulated CD8+ T cells sorted from spleen or lymph node cells, collected before transplant. This chain connects TRBV7-6 to TRBJ1-1; no reliable D call. The CDR3 region has the DNA TGTGCCAGCAGCTTAGTGACTAACACTGAAGCTTTCTTT. This encodes CASSLVTNTEAFF.